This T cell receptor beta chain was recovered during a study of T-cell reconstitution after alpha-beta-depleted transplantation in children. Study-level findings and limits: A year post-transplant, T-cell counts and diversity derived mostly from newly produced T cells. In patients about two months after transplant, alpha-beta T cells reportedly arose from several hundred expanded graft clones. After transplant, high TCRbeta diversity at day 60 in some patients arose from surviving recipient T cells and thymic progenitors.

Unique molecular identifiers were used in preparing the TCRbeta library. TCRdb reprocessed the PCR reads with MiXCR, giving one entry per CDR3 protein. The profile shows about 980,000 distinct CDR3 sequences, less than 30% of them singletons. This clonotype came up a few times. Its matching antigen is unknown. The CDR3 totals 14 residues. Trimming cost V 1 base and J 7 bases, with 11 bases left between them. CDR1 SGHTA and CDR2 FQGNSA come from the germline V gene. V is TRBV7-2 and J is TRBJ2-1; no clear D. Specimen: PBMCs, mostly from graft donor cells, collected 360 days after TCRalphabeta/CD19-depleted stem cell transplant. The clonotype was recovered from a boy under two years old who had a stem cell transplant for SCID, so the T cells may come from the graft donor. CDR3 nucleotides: TGTGCCAGCAGCTTAGGGGGTCGGCTGAATGAGCAGTTCTTC. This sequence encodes CASSLGGRLNEQFF.